This entry features one TCR beta chain sequence. The specificity of this receptor is unknown. Base qualities are not recorded, but no much larger clone differs from it by a single base. Collaborating institutions collected whole blood in K2EDTA tubes following their own protocols. For TCRbeta analysis, collaborator samples were shipped as frozen whole blood, as isolated PBMCs, or as DNA extracted from either sample type. The sample belongs to a study of blood T cell repertoires in COVID-19 (TCRdb year 2020). Context from the whole study: Collaborator samples came from the United States, Italy and Spain and covered acute and convalescent phases of COVID-19. The prospective study material was composed of cDNA or gDNA derived from T cells, B-cell-depleted T cells, or PBMCs. Subjects who had been exposed to COVID-19, were actively infected with it, or had recovered from it provided the deeply sampled blood TCRbeta repertoires that made up the dataset. A freely available public database, intended as a resource for researchers studying the immune response to SARS-CoV-2, is where the repertoires were released. The samples were drawn from the first 160 participants of the ongoing ImmuneRACE study and from over a thousand subjects provided by 6 global collaborators. The sample metadata nearly always contained a de-identified subject ID, COVID-19 status, age in years and sex. Where HLA class I and class II types were available, the types were taken from metadata supplied by the sample provider, not from assay-based typing. Here is what the overall study found, with its caveats: The amount of clinical and demographic metadata varied by source and participant and was provided uncurated.

The immunoSEQ Assay, a bias-controlled multiplex PCR, was used to amplify TCRbeta CDR3 regions from genomic DNA. The original methods were these. The number of nucleated cells in each sample was estimated by amplification of reference gene primers within the assay. Sequence reads were collapsed and filtered to measure the absolute abundance of every unique TCRbeta CDR3 rearrangement. For each sample, productive Simpson clonality was calculated by taking the square root of Simpson's diversity index across productive rearrangements. TCRdb provides this immuneACCESS table in a form limited to in-frame rearrangements. Some clones are lacking; in checked studies, under half of them reflect an unresolved V gene, and why the rest are absent is not known. V and J calls and clone size are those listed in that table; D and trimming were worked out from the DNA. The sample table lists about 89,000 clones, approximately 84% of them with a count of one. The leading ten clones occupy 8.5% to 12% of the sample.

The sample taken for sequencing was peripheral blood. This clonotype was obtained from a man between 70 and 80 years old with acute or convalescent COVID-19.

In nucleotides, the sequence is TGCAGTGTTCCCGCCACAGGGATTTACACCTTC. Translated, this gives CSVPATGIYTF. The chain was built from TRBV20-1 and TRBJ1-2; possibly the D gene is TRBD1, per 6 matching bases. Its CDR3 holds 11 amino acids, cysteine through phenylalanine. The entry retains the CDR3 DNA only, 33 bases that are in frame from base 1. V and J are truncated by 7 bases and 11 bases respectively, leaving an intervening sequence of 17 bases. Based on the germline V gene (reference sequence), the CDR1 and CDR2 sequences are DFQATT and SNEGSKA.